This T cell receptor (beta chain) was sequenced for a study of CD8+CD57+ T cells in acquired aplastic anemia. Study in general: DNA per sorted CD4+ or CD8+ sample ranged about 0.18 to 30 ug, averaging roughly 3.2 ug.

CD8+CD57+ cell expansion, shown by flow cytometry, had occurred in the patients selected for sequencing. Patients had received no therapy at the time of blood sampling. The TCR beta profiling, which covered VDJ combination and CDR3 sequence, was carried out using genomic DNA as the template. TCRdb ran MiXCR on the reads and lists one entry per CDR3 protein. The sample has about 150,000 distinct CDR3 sequences; more than 40% are singletons. This clonotype was obtained from a human donor with aplastic anemia. Sequencing input: sorted CD4+, CD8+, or CD8+CD57+ T cells (not recorded which) from PBMCs.

The CDR3 loop is CSVVTDRTSYEQYF. The DNA of the CDR3 is TGCAGCGTTGTAACCGACAGGACTTCCTACGAGCAGTACTTC. V and J are TRBV29-1 and TRBJ2-7, with TRBD1 as a possible D gene (6 bases). Germline V CDR1 and CDR2: SQVTM, ANQGSEA. The CDR3 length is 14 residues. The ends were cut back, 4 bases at V and 1 base at J, with 14 bases in the middle.